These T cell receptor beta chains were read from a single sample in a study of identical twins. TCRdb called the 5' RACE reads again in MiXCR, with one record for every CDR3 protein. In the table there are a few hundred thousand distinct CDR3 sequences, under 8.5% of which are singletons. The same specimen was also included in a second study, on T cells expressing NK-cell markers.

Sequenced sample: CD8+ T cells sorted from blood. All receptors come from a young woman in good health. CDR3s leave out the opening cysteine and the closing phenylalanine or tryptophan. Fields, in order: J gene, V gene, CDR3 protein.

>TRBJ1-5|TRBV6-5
ASSYTGLSNQPQH
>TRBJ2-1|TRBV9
ASSVANEQF
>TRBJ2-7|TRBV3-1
ASSQDLRAHSYEQY
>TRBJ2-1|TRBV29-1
SVVVPPYNEQF
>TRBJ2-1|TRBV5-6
ASSHRTSSIDEQF
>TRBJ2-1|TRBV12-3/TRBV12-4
ASGQGGLRSNEQF
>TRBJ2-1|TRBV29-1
SVDRREDLYNEQF
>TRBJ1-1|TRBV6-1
ASSPIGVNTEAF
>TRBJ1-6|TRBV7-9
ASSADSIGDNSPLH
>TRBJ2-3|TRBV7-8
ASSLGTGAGTDTQY
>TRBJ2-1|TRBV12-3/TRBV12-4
ASSYLSSPLGNEQF
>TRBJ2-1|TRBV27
ASTAGLAGGVDNEQF
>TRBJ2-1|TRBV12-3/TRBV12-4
ASSLVDWTYNEQF
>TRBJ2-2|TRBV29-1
SVTSGRDGTGELF
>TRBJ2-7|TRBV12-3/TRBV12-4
ASSMNKWSLASEQY
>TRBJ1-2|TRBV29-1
SVAYSLTGYGYT
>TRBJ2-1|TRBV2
ASSVTVYNEQF
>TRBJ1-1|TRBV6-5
ASSYSGEVLAEAF
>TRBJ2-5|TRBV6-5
ASSYSGVGETQY
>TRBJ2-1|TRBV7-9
ASSASFSQQF
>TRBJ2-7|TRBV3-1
ASSDLDRVNYEQY
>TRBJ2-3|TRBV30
ALDTDTQY